This T cell receptor (beta chain) was sequenced during a study of shared clonotypes between healthy human individuals. Study background: The study drew on two women and a few men aged 18 to 49 as donors.

The CDR3 contains 14 residues. Germline-derived CDR1 and CDR2 are GTSNPN and SVGIG (reference sequence). Donors, without exception, were Caucasian adults residing in Nashville, Tennessee. Study outcomes and limitations: The diversity represented, both genetic and in exposure history, was limited by few donors.

On this clone itself: The antigen is undetermined. With a far larger clone one base away, a read error is the likely cause. The same CDR3 can be traced to other DNA sequences in this sample.

Data came from immunoSEQ multiplex PCR; TCRdb stores just in-frame clones and leaves some out. There are hundreds of thousands of clones in the sample; about 80% occur only once, and about 12% lies in the top ten. The chain recombines TRBV30 with TRBJ1-4; TRBD1 agrees at 9 bases. Sequencing was carried out using PBMCs. The TCR was taken from a woman aged 40 to 50 in good health. Some clones in this sample may be carry-over from other donors' samples. In nucleotides, the CDR3 is TGTGCTCGGGAGGACCGGACAGGGGATGAAAAACTGTTTTTT. The encoded protein is CAREDRTGDEKLFF.